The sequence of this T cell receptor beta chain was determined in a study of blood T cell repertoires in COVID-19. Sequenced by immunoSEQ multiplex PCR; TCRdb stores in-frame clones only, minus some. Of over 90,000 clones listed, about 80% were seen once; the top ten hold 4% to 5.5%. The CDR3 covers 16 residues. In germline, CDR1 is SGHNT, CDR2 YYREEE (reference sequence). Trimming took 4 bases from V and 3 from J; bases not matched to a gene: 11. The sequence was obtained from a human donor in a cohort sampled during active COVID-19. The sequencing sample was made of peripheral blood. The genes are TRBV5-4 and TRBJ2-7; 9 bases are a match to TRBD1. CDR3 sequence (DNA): TGTGCCAGCAGCAAACGAACAGGGGGCCAGTTCTACGAGCAGTACTTC. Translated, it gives CASSKRTGGQFYEQYF.